This record looks at one T cell receptor (beta chain) sequence and its context. The antigen is not known. Germline values: CDR1 SQVTM, CDR2 ANQGSEA. The CDR3 has 10 amino acids. V lost 2 bases and J lost 6, with 2 bases in between. The sample originates from a study of T cell repertoires in cytomegalovirus infection. Study context: Carrying CMV and the relevant HLA type showed in public TCR beta signatures. General study points: Carriers of CMV and the relevant HLA type were discriminated by public TCR beta frequency.

TCRdb re-called the reads with MiXCR, one entry per CDR3 protein. This sample has 200,000 to 250,000 distinct CDR3 sequences, with approximately 24% found just once. This chain uses TRBV29-1 with TRBJ2-1, with no clear D. Sequenced sample: CD8+ T cells from PBMCs. This clonotype was sampled from a human donor in good health (CMV status not recorded). Some clones in this sample may be carry-over from other donors' samples. This CDR3 is CSVESNEQFF. In DNA, the CDR3 is TGCAGCGTTGAATCCAATGAGCAGTTCTTC.